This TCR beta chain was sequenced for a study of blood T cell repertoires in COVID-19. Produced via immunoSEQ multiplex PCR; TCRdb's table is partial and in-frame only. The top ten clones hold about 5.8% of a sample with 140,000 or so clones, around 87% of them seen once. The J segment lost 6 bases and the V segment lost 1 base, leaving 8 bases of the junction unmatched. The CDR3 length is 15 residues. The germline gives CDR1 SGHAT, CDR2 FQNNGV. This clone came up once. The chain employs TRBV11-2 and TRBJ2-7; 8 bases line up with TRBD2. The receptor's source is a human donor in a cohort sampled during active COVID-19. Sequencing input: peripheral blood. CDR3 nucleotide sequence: TGTGCCAGCAGCTTAGGGGGAGCGGGAGTTGTCGAGCAGTACTTC. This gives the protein CASSLGGAGVVEQYF.